This T cell receptor beta chain was retrieved from a study of T cell responses to AZD1222 COVID-19 vaccine. Study findings and constraints: Only a handful of people who got AZD1222 tested seropositive at baseline. There were repertoire samples only from the period after the peak T cell response.

A word on this clone: The antigen remains unidentified.

The data were produced by immunoSEQ multiplex PCR, yet TCRdb's version contains in-frame clones alone and is incomplete. The sample has around 160,000 clones, about 95% seen once. CDR3 length: 15 amino acids. V lost 5 bases, J lost 2 bases, and 16 bases lay in between. In germline, CDR1 is SGHTA, CDR2 FQGNSA. J is TRBJ2-7 and V is TRBV7-2; D uncertain. The receptor was isolated from an adult in good health. The sample in question was peripheral blood, obtained on day 0 of AZD1222 vaccination. Here the CDR3 reads CASSPTYRATYEQYF. Here the CDR3 DNA reads TGTGCCAGCAGCCCCACGTACCGAGCAACCTACGAGCAGTACTTC.